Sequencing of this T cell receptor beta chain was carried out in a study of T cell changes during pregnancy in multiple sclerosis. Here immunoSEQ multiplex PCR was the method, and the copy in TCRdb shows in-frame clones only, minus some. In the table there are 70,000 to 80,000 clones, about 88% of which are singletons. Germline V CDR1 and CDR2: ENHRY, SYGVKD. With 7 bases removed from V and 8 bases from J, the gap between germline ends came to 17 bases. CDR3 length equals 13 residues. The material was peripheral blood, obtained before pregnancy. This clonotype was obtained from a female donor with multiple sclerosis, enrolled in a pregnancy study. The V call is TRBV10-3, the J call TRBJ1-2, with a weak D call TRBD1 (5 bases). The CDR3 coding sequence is TGTGCCATCACTTCCTCCGGACAATCCGGCTACACCTTC. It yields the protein CAITSSGQSGYTF.